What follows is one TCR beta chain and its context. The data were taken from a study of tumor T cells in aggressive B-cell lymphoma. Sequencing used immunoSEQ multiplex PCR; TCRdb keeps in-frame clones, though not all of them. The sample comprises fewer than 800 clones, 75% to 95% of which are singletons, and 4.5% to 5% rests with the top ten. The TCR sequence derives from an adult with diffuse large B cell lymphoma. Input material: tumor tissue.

The CDR3 DNA follows: TGTGCCAGCAGCCACTCTAGCGGTGTTGGGAATGAGCAGTTCTTC. Its translation is CASSHSSGVGNEQFF. The genes are TRBV21-1 and TRBJ2-1; the D segment call TRBD2 is taken from the table without a DNA check. TRBV21-1 corresponds to a pseudogene. CDR3 length equals 15 residues.